A single sample gave rise to the 3 T cell receptor beta chains below, sequenced in a study of shared clonotypes between healthy human individuals (dated by TCRdb to about 2020). The library was produced with the immunoSEQ multiplex PCR assay. TCRdb holds this immuneACCESS table with in-frame rearrangements only. Some clones are missing; in checked studies, unresolved V genes explain under half, and the rest has no known cause. Present in this sample are hundreds of thousands of clones, roughly 96% of which were seen just once. The ten biggest clones cover 0.32% of the sample. The source material was memory CD8+ T cells sorted from blood. Reading the label with the study, this specimen's cell subset or site is: CD45RO+ cells pooled with CCR7-negative TemRA cells. These receptors were collected from a man aged 30 to 39 in good health.

With respect to this clone: This same CDR3 is encoded by further DNA sequences in the sample. This chain joins TRBV20-1 and TRBJ1-2; D remains unclear. This CDR3 has 11 residues. Trimming removed 0 bases at V and 7 bases at J, with 6 bases between. Looked up from germline, CDR1 is DFQATT and CDR2 is SNEGSKA (reference sequence). The CDR3 sequence: CSARDQGGYTF. CDR3 sequence (DNA): TGCAGTGCTAGAGATCAAGGTGGCTACACCTTC.

The CDR3 sequence is CASSLGAGKFF. Here the CDR3 DNA reads TGTGCCAGCAGCTTGGGGGCAGGGAAGTTCTTC. The V call is TRBV5-4, the J call TRBJ2-1; tentatively, D is TRBD1 (5 bases). The CDR3 is 11 amino acids. CDR1 and CDR2 (germline): SGHNT, YYREEE (reference sequence). V lost 0 bases, J lost 14 bases, and 9 bases lay in between. The full variable domain, completed using reference TRBV5-4 and TRBJ2-1, is ETGVTQSPTHLIKTRGQQVTLRCSSQSGHNTVSWYQQALGQGPQFIFQYYREEENGRGNFPPRFSGLQFPNYSSELNVNALELDDSALYLCASSLGAGKFFGPGTRLTVL.

The rearrangement joins TRBV30 to TRBJ2-2; possible D gene TRBD1, 6 bases. V shed 2 bases and J shed 3 bases, with 10 bases lying between them. The germline V gene encodes CDR1 GTSNPN and CDR2 SVGIG (reference sequence). The CDR3 length is 14 residues. CDR3: CAWSRQGHTGELFF. CDR3 coding DNA: TGTGCCTGGAGTAGGCAGGGGCACACCGGGGAGCTGTTTTTT.